Below are 20 T cell receptor beta chains sequenced from a single sample in a study of identical twins. TCRdb independently ran MiXCR on the 5' RACE reads; one entry per CDR3 protein. The sample contains some 1,600,000 distinct CDR3 sequences, roughly 35% of which appear only once. Sequenced material: cord blood. The receptors shown here come from a newborn girl in good health.

V gene TRBV28 combines with J gene TRBJ1-4, with 7 positions matching TRBD1. Germline V gene lookup returns CDR1 MDHEN and CDR2 SYDVKM. Losses at the gene ends were 3 bases for V and 3 bases for J; bases not matched to a gene: 4. The CDR3 consists of 15 residues. The CDR3 protein is CASSFTGVANEKLFF. The DNA for the CDR3 is TGTGCCAGCAGTTTTACAGGGGTCGCTAATGAAAAACTGTTTTTT.

This chain joins TRBV11-1 and TRBJ2-3; D remains ambiguous. The germline V gene encodes CDR1 SGHAT and CDR2 FQDESV (reference sequence). The CDR3 length is 15 residues. V lost 1 base, J lost 8 bases, and 16 bases lay in between. The CDR3 coding sequence is TGTGCCAGCAGCTTAGGGGTGGGTGTTGCTGGTACGCAGTATTTT. Protein sequence: CASSLGVGVAGTQYF.

V is TRBV10-3 and J is TRBJ2-7, with 7 bases fitting TRBD1. CDR1 and CDR2 (germline): ENHRY, SYGVKD. J lost 3 bases, V lost 6 bases, and 11 bases had no gene match. The length of the CDR3 is 15 residues. The CDR3 DNA reads as TGTGCCATCAGCTCCGGACAGGTGGATCACTACGAGCAGTACTTC. It yields the protein CAISSGQVDHYEQYF.

The rearrangement uses TRBV6-6 and TRBJ1-5; D is unresolved. This CDR3 spans 12 amino acids. Trimming shortened V by 2 bases and J by 7 bases, and 6 bases separated the two germline ends. Germline-derived CDR1 and CDR2 are MNHNY and SVGAGI (reference sequence). The CDR3 loop is CASSYRLQPQHF. The DNA for the CDR3 is TGTGCCAGCAGTTACCGGTTACAGCCCCAGCATTTT.

V usage is TRBV6-1 and J usage is TRBJ1-1, with TRBD1 matching 7 bases. The germline gives CDR1 MNHNS, CDR2 SASEGT. The CDR3 is 11 amino acids. V trimming: 8 bases; J trimming: 3 bases; junction bases outside the gene matches: 0. CDR3 sequence: CASGTDTEAFF. CDR3 nucleotide sequence: TGTGCCAGCGGGACAGACACTGAAGCTTTCTTT.

In its sample, this clonotype was seen many times. The V call is TRBV28, the J call TRBJ2-7; 9 nucleotides agree with TRBD2. Unmatched junction bases numbered 18, after V lost 5 bases and J lost 1 base. CDR3 length equals 19 residues. Germline V gene sequence: CDR1 MDHEN, CDR2 SYDVKM. CDR3 amino acids: CASSPRFRSGTSSSYEQYF. In DNA, the CDR3 is TGTGCCAGCAGTCCTAGATTTAGGTCCGGGACTAGCTCTTCCTACGAGCAGTACTTC.

The chain employs TRBV19 and TRBJ2-1; D might be TRBD2 (5 bases). The V gene lost 3 bases and the J gene lost 0 bases, with 9 bases spanning the gap. Germline-derived CDR1 and CDR2 are LNHDA and SQIVND (reference sequence). This CDR3 region has 15 residues. Here the CDR3 reads CASSMAGPSYNEQFF. CDR3 DNA sequence: TGTGCCAGTAGTATGGCGGGTCCCTCCTACAATGAGCAGTTCTTC.

The chain employs TRBV20-1 and TRBJ1-5; possible D gene TRBD1, 6 bases. The V gene lost 0 bases and the J gene lost 0 bases, with 15 bases spanning the gap. This CDR3 has 17 residues. Germline values: CDR1 DFQATT, CDR2 SNEGSKA (reference sequence). For the CDR3, the DNA is TGCAGTGCTAGAGACGGGACACAACCGTATAGCAATCAGCCCCAGCATTTT. It encodes CSARDGTQPYSNQPQHF.

This chain joins TRBV11-3 and TRBJ2-1; a possible D gene is TRBD2 (5 bases). Germline V gives CDR1 SGHNT, CDR2 YENEEA. The CDR3 covers 16 residues. The germline V and J ends were trimmed by 1 base and 0 bases, with 10 bases remaining between them. CDR3 sequence: CASSLAGMSSYNEQFF. CDR3 DNA: TGTGCCAGCAGCTTAGCGGGAATGAGCTCCTACAATGAGCAGTTCTTC.

This clonotype appeared a few times. This clone may be a read error of a much larger clone one base away. The chain combines TRBV7-2 with TRBJ2-1; D gene uncertain. The closer fit of TRBJ2-7 to the DNA end suggests the J call may be wrong. Per the germline V gene, CDR1 is SGHTA and CDR2 is FQGNSA. The CDR3 has 16 residues. This chain's CDR3 is CASSLAGRSSYNEQYF. For the CDR3, the DNA is TGTGCCAGCAGCTTAGCTGGACGTAGCTCCTACAATGAGCAGTACTTC.

This rearrangement joins TRBV7-8 to TRBJ2-2, with D perhaps matching TRBD1 or TRBD2 (5 bases each). The CDR3 consists of 15 residues. The germline gives CDR1 SGHVS, CDR2 FQNEAQ. V dropped 4 bases and J dropped 1 base, with 10 bases sitting between them. This chain's CDR3 is CASSSGTQNTGELFF. Written as DNA, the CDR3 is TGTGCCAGCAGCTCAGGGACCCAGAACACCGGGGAGCTGTTTTTT.

The gene calls are TRBV20-1 and TRBJ2-1; TRBD2 aligns across 10 bases. CDR1 DFQATT and CDR2 SNEGSKA come from the germline V gene (reference sequence). This CDR3 has 15 residues. After removal of 1 base from V and 7 bases from J, the junction contained 7 bases not matched to a gene. CDR3 residues: CSARVLAGSYNEQFF. The CDR3 DNA reads TGCAGTGCTAGAGTACTAGCGGGGAGCTATAATGAGCAGTTCTTC.

This clonotype was recorded a few times. At one boundary the junction diverges from the germline segment, which might be a read error. The J gene is TRBJ2-7, the V gene TRBV4-1, with 10 bases fitting TRBD2. The germline CDR1 and CDR2 sequences are MGHRA and YSYEKL. The CDR3 length is 16 residues. The CDR3 is CASTQGRLAGSYEQYF. Here the CDR3 DNA reads TGCGCCAGCACCCAAGGGAGACTAGCGGGCTCCTACGAGCAGTACTTC.

The genes are TRBV25-1 and TRBJ2-7, with D possibly called TRBD1 or TRBD2 (5 bases each). Between the trimmed V and J ends, which lost 4 bases and 1 base, there was a span of 17 bases. Per the germline V gene, CDR1 is MGHDK and CDR2 is SYGVNS. The length of the CDR3 is 16 residues. CDR3 sequence reads: CASSAPRDGDSYEQYF. In nucleotides, the CDR3 is TGTGCCAGCAGTGCCCCCCGGGACGGGGATTCCTACGAGCAGTACTTC.

This clonotype was seen only a few times. The J gene is TRBJ2-1, the V gene TRBV7-9; 7 bases are a match to TRBD1. V gave up 1 base and J gave up 6 bases; unmatched junction bases: 6. The CDR3 spans 15 residues. Germline V gives CDR1 SEHNR, CDR2 FQNEAQ (reference sequence). The DNA of the CDR3 is TGTGCCAGCAGCTTAGTGCCGACAGGGAGCAATGAGCAGTTCTTC. It is translated as CASSLVPTGSNEQFF.

The chain combines TRBV10-3 with TRBJ1-4; maybe TRBD1 (6 bases). In germline, CDR1 is ENHRY, CDR2 SYGVKD. Trimming shortened V by 6 bases and J by 8 bases, and 13 bases separated the two germline ends. The CDR3 consists of 13 residues. The CDR3 sequence is CAISRDIGEKLFF. The CDR3 DNA reads TGTGCCATCAGCCGGGACATTGGCGAAAAACTGTTTTTT.

This clonotype has at least ten counts. The genes are TRBV4-2 and TRBJ2-1; no clear D gene. The germline V gene encodes CDR1 LGHNA and CDR2 YNFKEQ. V lost 2 bases and J 0 bases, leaving 2 bases between the germline ends. The CDR3 contains 13 residues. The DNA for the CDR3 is TGTGCCAGCAGCCAAACCTCCTACAATGAGCAGTTCTTC. It is translated as CASSQTSYNEQFF.

The chain combines TRBV25-1 with TRBJ1-6, with D uncertain. Germline CDR1 reads MGHDK; CDR2 reads SYGVNS. CDR3 length: 15 residues. V gave up 1 base and J gave up 5 bases, with 9 bases separating them. CDR3 bases: TGTGCCAGCAGTGAATTAAGGGAGAATAATTCACCCCTCCACTTT. Amino acid sequence: CASSELRENNSPLHF.

V is TRBV7-2 and J is TRBJ2-5, with D unclear. V gave up 3 bases and J gave up 0 bases, with 11 bases separating them. Germline-derived CDR1 and CDR2 are SGHTA and FQGNSA. The CDR3 sequence is 15 residues long. The CDR3 region is CASSFGSSNQETQYF. For the CDR3, the DNA is TGTGCCAGCAGCTTCGGTTCCAGCAACCAAGAGACCCAGTACTTC.

This clonotype was observed a handful of times. The chain links TRBV4-2 to TRBJ1-2; 7 bases are shared with TRBD1. The V gene end was trimmed by 1 base and the J gene end by 6 bases; junction bases not matched to a gene: 8. The V gene's germline CDR1 is LGHNA and CDR2 YNFKEQ. This CDR3 has 15 residues. This CDR3 reads CASSQVERGQNGYTF. The DNA for the CDR3 is TGTGCCAGCAGCCAAGTCGAGAGGGGGCAGAATGGCTACACCTTC.